The 11 T cell receptor beta chains below were found in one sample sequenced in a study of blood T cell repertoires in COVID-19. Generated by immunoSEQ multiplex PCR, the TCRdb table keeps only in-frame clones and is missing some. The sample includes fewer than 200,000 clones, 74% of them seen just once. The sequenced sample consisted of peripheral blood. Every receptor here comes from a woman of 80 years or more with acute or convalescent COVID-19.

V and J are TRBV7-3 and TRBJ2-3; D unresolved. CDR3 length: 13 residues. The germline V gene has CDR1 SGHTA and CDR2 FQGTGA. V was clipped by 4 bases and J by 6 bases, with 11 bases between them. The CDR3 DNA sequence: TGTGCCAGCAGCTCAATAGCTTCGGATACGCAGTATTTT. This translates into CASSSIASDTQYF.

The J gene is TRBJ2-1, the V gene TRBV11-2; TRBD2 matches at 8 bases. V shed 0 bases and J 6 bases; nucleotides not matched to a gene: 4. The CDR3 consists of 15 residues. Germline CDR1 reads SGHAT; CDR2 reads FQNNGV. The CDR3 here is CASSLDGTSINEQFF. CDR3 DNA sequence: TGTGCCAGCAGCTTAGACGGGACTAGTATCAATGAGCAGTTCTTC.

This chain links TRBV30 with TRBJ2-1; 7 nucleotides line up with TRBD2. The CDR3 has 14 residues. Germline CDR1 is GTSNPN and CDR2 is SVGIG (reference sequence). Trimming removed 3 bases from V and 2 bases from J; junction bases left unmatched: 4. CDR3 in amino acids: CAWSQTSPYNEQFF. For the CDR3, the DNA is TGTGCCTGGAGCCAGACTAGCCCCTACAATGAGCAGTTCTTC.

The V and J genes are TRBV4-3 and TRBJ1-4; D ambiguous. V was clipped by 2 bases and J by 4 bases, with 11 bases between them. This CDR3 comprises 15 residues. Germline CDR1 is LGHNA and CDR2 is YSLEER. The DNA of the CDR3 is TGCGCCAGCAGCCAACAGGCAGGACTTAATGAAAAACTGTTTTTT. This translates into CASSQQAGLNEKLFF.

The V gene is TRBV28, the J gene TRBJ1-1; tentatively, D is TRBD1 (6 bases). The V end was cut by 4 bases, the J end by 2 bases, with 14 bases between. The CDR3 is 15 residues long. Germline V gene sequence: CDR1 MDHEN, CDR2 SYDVKM. CDR3 DNA: TGTGCCAGCAGTTCGCCCGGGACAAGTAACACTGAAGCTTTCTTT. Its protein is CASSSPGTSNTEAFF.

V is TRBV5-1 and J is TRBJ2-5; 9 nucleotides line up with TRBD2. J gave up 3 bases and V 8 bases, and 20 bases lay outside the gene matches. The CDR3 extends over 18 amino acids. Per the germline V gene, CDR1 is SGHRS and CDR2 is YFSETQ. In DNA form, the CDR3 reads TGCGCCAGTAAATCTCTAAAGGGGGCGGGAGGGCCAGAAGAGACCCAGTACTTC. As protein: CASKSLKGAGGPEETQYF.

The rearrangement uses TRBV19 and TRBJ1-2; D is unresolved. The CDR3 runs to 12 residues. The V and J ends lost 8 bases and 4 bases respectively, with 11 bases between them. In germline, CDR1 is LNHDA, CDR2 SQIVND (reference sequence). The CDR3 loop reads CASSLLSYGYTF. In nucleotides, the CDR3 is TGTGCCAGTTCGTTACTTTCCTATGGCTACACCTTC.

The chain uses TRBV19 and TRBJ1-5; D not resolved. Germline loops: CDR1 LNHDA, CDR2 SQIVND (reference sequence). V was cut by 3 bases and J by 7 bases, with 10 bases left in between. This CDR3 comprises 13 residues. The chain's CDR3 is CASSIGEEQPQHF. The CDR3 DNA follows: TGTGCCAGTAGTATCGGAGAGGAACAGCCCCAGCATTTT.

This rearrangement joins TRBV28 to TRBJ1-2; 9 bases match TRBD1. The CDR3 spans 12 residues. Germline trimming cut 6 bases from V and 8 bases from J; bases unmatched to any gene: 4. Germline V gives CDR1 MDHEN, CDR2 SYDVKM. DNA for the CDR3: TGTGCCAGCAGGGGGGACAGGGACGGCTACACCTTC. Translated, it gives CASRGDRDGYTF.

V and J are TRBV4-2 and TRBJ2-1; 8 bases fit TRBD2. J was trimmed by 10 bases and V by 0 bases; bases with no gene match: 8. The CDR3 loop spans 15 amino acids. Germline values: CDR1 LGHNA, CDR2 YNFKEQ. CDR3 sequence: CASSQEESGSREQFF. The CDR3 DNA follows: TGTGCCAGCAGCCAAGAGGAGAGCGGGAGTAGGGAGCAGTTCTTC.

In this sample, this clone turned up a few times. The chain uses TRBV5-1 and TRBJ2-7, with TRBD2 as a possible D gene (6 bases). Germline loops: CDR1 SGHRS, CDR2 YFSETQ. The CDR3 covers 15 residues. V lost 4 bases to trimming and J lost 5 bases, with 19 bases between them. The CDR3 region has the DNA TGCGCCAGCAGCCCCAACGTCGGGGGAGATAACGAGCAGTACTTC. The encoded protein is CASSPNVGGDNEQYF.